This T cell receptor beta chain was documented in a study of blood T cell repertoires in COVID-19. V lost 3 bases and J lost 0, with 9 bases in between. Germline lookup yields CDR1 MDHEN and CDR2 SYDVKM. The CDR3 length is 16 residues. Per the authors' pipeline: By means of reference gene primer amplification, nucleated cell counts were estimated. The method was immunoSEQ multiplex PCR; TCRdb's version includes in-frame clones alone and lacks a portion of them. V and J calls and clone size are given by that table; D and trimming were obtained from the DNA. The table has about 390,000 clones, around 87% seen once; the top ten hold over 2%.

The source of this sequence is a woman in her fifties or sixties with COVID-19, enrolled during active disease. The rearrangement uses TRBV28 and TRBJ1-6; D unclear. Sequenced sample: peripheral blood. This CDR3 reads CASSLEALSYNSPLHF. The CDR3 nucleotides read TGTGCCAGCAGTTTGGAGGCCCTCTCCTATAATTCACCCCTCCACTTT.